This T cell receptor beta chain came from a study of PD-L1 blockade in urothelial cancer. This clone was seen more than once but under ten times. CDR3 length equals 15 residues. Sequenced by immunoSEQ multiplex PCR; TCRdb stores in-frame clones only, minus some. The sample shows 30,000 to 40,000 clones, 36% of them seen only once. This clonotype was obtained from a man aged 55 to 70 with urothelial cancer. J is TRBJ1-2 and V is TRBV1. TRBV1 is given as a pseudogene. This specimen was tumor tissue, taken before atezolizumab (anti-PD-L1) treatment. DNA for the CDR3: TGCGCCAGCAGCCAAGTATTCGGGGGAATCTATGGCTACACCTTC. This encodes CASSQVFGGIYGYTF.